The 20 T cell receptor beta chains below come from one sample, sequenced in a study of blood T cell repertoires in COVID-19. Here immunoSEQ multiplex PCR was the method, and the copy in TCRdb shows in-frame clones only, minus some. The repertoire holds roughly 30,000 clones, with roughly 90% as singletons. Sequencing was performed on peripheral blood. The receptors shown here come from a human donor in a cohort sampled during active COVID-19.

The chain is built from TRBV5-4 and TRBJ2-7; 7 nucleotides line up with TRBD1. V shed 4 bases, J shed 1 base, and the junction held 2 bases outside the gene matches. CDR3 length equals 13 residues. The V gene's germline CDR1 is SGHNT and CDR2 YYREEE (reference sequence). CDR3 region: CASSRTGSYEQYF. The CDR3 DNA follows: TGTGCCAGCAGCAGGACAGGTTCCTACGAGCAGTACTTC.

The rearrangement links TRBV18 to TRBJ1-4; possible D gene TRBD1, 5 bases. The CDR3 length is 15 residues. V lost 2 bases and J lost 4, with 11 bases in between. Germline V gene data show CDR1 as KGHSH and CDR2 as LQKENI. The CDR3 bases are TGTGCCAGCTCACCAAAAGGGGCGAATAATGAAAAACTGTTTTTT. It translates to CASSPKGANNEKLFF.

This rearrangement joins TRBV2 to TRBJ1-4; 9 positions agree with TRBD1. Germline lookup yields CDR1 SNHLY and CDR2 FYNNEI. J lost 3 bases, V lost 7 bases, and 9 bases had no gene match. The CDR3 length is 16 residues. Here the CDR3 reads CASKFTGGRANEKLFF. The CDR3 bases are TGTGCCAGCAAATTCACAGGGGGCCGCGCTAATGAAAAACTGTTTTTT.

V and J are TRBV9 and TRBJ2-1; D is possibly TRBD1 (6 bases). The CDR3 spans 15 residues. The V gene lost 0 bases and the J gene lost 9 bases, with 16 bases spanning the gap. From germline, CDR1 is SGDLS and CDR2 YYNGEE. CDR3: CASSVVGTSRPEQFF. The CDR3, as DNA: TGTGCCAGCAGCGTAGTCGGGACATCTCGCCCTGAGCAGTTCTTC. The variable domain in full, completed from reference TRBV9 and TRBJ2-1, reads DSGVTQTPKHLITATGQRVTLRCSPRSGDLSVYWYQQSLDQGLQFLIQYYNGEERAKGNILERFSAQQFPDLHSELNLSSLELGDSALYFCASSVVGTSRPEQFFGPGTRLTVL.

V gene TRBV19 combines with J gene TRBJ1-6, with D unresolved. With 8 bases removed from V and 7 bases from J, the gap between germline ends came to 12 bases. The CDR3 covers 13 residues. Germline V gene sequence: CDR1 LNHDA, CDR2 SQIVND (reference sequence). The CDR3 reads CASRGSRNSPLHF. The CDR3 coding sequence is TGTGCCAGTCGAGGGAGTCGCAATTCACCCCTCCACTTT.

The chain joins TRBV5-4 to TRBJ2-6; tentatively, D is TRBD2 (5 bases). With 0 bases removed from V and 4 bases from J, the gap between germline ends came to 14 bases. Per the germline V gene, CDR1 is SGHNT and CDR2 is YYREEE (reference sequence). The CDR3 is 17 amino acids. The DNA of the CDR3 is TGTGCCAGCAGCTTGGAGTATCTAGGAGGAGGGGCCAACGTCCTGACTTTC. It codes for CASSLEYLGGGANVLTF.

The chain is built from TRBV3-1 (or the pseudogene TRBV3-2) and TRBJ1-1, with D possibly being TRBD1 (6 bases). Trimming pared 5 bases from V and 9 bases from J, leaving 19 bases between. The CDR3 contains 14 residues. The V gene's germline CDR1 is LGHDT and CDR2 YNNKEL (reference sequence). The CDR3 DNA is TGTGCCAGCAGCGAAACCCCACGGGACATGCAAGCTTTCTTT. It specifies CASSETPRDMQAFF.

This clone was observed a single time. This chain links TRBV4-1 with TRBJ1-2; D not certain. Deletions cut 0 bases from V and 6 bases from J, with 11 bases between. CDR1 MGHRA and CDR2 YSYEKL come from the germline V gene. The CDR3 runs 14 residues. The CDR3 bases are TGCGCCAGCAGCCAAGATGCGGTCAGCAATGGCTACACCTTC. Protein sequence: CASSQDAVSNGYTF.

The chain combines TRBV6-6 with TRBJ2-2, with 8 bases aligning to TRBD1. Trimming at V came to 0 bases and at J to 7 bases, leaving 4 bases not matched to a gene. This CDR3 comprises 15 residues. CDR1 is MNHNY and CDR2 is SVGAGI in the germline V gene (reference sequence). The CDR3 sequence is CASSYSRQGIGELFF. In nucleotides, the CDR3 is TGTGCCAGCAGTTACTCACGACAGGGGATCGGGGAGCTGTTTTTT.

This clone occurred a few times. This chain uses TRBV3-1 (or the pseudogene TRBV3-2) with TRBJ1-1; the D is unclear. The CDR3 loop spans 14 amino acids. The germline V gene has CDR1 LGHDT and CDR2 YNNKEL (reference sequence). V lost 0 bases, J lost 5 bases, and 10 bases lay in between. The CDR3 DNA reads TGTGCCAGCAGCCAAGATCCGGAGAGGACTGAAGCTTTCTTT. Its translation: CASSQDPERTEAFF.

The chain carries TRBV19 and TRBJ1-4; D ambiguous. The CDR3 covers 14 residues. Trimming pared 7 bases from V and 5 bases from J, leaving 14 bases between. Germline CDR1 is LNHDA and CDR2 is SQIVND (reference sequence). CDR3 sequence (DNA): TGTGCCAGTAAGGAGGCAGGAACGAATGAAAAACTGTTTTTT. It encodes CASKEAGTNEKLFF.

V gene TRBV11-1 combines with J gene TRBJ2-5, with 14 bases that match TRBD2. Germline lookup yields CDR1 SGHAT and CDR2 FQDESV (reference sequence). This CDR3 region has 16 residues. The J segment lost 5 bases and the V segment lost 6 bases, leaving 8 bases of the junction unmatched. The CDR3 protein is CASRRLAGGPWETQYF. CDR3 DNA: TGTGCCAGCAGGAGACTAGCGGGGGGGCCCTGGGAGACCCAGTACTTC. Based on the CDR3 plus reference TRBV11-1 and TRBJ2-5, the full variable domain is EAEVAQSPRYKITEKSQAVAFWCDPISGHATLYWYRQILGQGPELLVQFQDESVVDDSQLPKDRFSAERLKGVDSTLKIQPAELGDSAMYLCASRRLAGGPWETQYFGPGTRLLVL.

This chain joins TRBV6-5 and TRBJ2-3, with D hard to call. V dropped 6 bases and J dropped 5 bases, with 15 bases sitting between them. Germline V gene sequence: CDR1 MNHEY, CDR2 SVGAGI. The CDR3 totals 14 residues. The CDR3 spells CASSSPVAGDTQYF. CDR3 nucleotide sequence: TGTGCCAGCAGCTCGCCGGTAGCTGGAGATACGCAGTATTTT.

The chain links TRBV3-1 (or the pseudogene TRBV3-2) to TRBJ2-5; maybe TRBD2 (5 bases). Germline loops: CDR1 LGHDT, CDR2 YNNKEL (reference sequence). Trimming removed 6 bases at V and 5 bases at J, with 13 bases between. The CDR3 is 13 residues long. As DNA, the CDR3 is TGTGCCAGCAGACGGGCCCCGGGGGAGACCCAGTACTTC. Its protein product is CASRRAPGETQYF.

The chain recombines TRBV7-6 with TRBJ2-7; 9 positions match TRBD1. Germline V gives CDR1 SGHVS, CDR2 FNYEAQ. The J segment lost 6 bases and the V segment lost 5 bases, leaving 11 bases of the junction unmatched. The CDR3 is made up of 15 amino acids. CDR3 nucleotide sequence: TGTGCCAGCAGCCGAGGGACAGGGTACGGAGGCGAGCAGTACTTC. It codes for CASSRGTGYGGEQYF.

The chain's CDR3 is CASRRTSGVYEQYF. The CDR3 DNA is TGTGCCAGCAGGCGGACTAGCGGGGTATACGAGCAGTACTTC. The chain has TRBV27 and TRBJ2-7; TRBD2 matches at 12 bases. The CDR3 is 14 residues long. CDR1 and CDR2 from the germline V gene are MNHEY and SMNVEV (reference sequence). Losses at the gene ends were 6 bases for V and 4 bases for J; bases not matched to a gene: 4.

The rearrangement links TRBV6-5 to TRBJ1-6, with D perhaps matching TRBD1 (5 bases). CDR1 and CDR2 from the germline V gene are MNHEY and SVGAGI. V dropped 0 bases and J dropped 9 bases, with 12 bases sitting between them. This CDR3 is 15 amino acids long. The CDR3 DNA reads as TGTGCCAGCAGTTACTCAGGGCAGGGAAGTTCACCCCTCCACTTT. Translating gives CASSYSGQGSSPLHF.

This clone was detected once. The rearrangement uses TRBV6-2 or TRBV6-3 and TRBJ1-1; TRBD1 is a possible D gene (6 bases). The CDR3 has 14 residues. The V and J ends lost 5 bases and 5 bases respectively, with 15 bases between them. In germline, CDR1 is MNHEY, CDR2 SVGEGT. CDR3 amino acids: CASSNHRDRTEAFF. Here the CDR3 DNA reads TGTGCCAGCAGTAACCACAGGGATCGGACTGAAGCTTTCTTT.

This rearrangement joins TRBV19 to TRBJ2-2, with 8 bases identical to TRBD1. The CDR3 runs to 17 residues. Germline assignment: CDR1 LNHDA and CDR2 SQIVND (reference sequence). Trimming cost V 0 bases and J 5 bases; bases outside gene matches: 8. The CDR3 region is CASSIERGRGPTGELFF. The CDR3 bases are TGTGCCAGTAGTATAGAAAGGGGCAGGGGGCCAACCGGGGAGCTGTTTTTT.

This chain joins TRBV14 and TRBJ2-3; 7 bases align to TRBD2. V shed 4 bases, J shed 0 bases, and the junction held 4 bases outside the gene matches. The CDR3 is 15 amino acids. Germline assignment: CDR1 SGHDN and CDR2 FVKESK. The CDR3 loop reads CASSRDYHSTDTQYF. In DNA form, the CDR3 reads TGTGCCAGCAGCCGGGACTATCATAGCACAGATACGCAGTATTTT.